Here is one T cell receptor (beta chain) with its context. Germline lookup yields CDR1 SNHLY and CDR2 FYNNEI. This CDR3 is 14 amino acids long. Trimming pared 4 bases from V and 4 bases from J, leaving 13 bases between. This specimen belongs to a study of human T cells and chemical hapten exposure. Each CDR3 protein gets one entry after TCRdb re-called the RACE reads with MiXCR. The data contain approximately 320,000 distinct CDR3 sequences, around 5.5% of them singletons. Time point noted: pre-sensitization, week 0. Treatment described: therapeutic diphenylcyclopropenone sensitization with weekly scalp DPC.

This receptor was identified in a young woman with alopecia areata. Some clones in this sample may be carry-over from other donors' samples. The V gene is TRBV2, the J gene TRBJ2-5; no firm D call. This material consisted of whole blood, taken in connection with sensitization to the hapten diphenylcyclopropenone (DPC). The CDR3: CASSAWTSSETQYF. The CDR3 DNA sequence: TGTGCCAGCAGTGCGTGGACCTCATCAGAGACCCAGTACTTC.